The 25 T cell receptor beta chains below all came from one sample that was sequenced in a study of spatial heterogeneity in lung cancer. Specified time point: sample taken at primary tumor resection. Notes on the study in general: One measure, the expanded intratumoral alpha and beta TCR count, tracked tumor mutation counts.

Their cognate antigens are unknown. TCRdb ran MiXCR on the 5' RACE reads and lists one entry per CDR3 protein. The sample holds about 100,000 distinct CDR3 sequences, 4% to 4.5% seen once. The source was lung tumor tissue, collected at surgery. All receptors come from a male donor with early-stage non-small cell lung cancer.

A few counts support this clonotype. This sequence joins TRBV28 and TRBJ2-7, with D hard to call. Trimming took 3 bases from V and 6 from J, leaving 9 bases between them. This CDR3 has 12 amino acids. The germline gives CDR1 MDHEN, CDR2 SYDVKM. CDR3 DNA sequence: TGTGCCAGCAGTTTGGGCGAAAGCGAGCAGTACTTC. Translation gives CASSLGESEQYF.

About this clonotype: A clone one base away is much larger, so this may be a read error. Written as DNA, the CDR3 is TGCAGTGCTAAGCTCCCCGGACAGGTGGATACAGCAGATACGCAGTATTTT. This translates into CSAKLPGQVDTADTQYF. The rearrangement links TRBV20-1 to TRBJ2-3; 7 bases align to TRBD1. CDR1 is DFQATT and CDR2 is SNEGSKA in the germline V gene (reference sequence). The CDR3 loop spans 17 amino acids. After removal of 4 bases from V and 4 bases from J, the junction contained 17 bases not matched to a gene.

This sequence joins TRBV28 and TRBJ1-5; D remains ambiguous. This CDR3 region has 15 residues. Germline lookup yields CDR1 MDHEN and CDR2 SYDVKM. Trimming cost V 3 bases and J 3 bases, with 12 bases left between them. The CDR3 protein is CASSFPASTNQPQHF. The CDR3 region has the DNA TGTGCCAGCAGTTTCCCCGCGAGCACCAATCAGCCCCAGCATTTT.

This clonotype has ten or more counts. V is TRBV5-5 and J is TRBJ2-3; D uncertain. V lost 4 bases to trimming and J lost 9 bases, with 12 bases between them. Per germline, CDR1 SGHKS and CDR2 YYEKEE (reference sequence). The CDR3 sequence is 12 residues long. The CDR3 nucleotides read TGTGCCAGCAGCCGACCCGAGTTGACGCAGTATTTT. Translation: CASSRPELTQYF. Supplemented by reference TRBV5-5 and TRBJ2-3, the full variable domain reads DAGVTQSPTHLIKTRGQQVTLRCSPISGHKSVSWYQQVLGQGPQFIFQYYEKEERGRGNFPDRFSARQFPNYSSELNVNALLLGDSALYLCASSRPELTQYFGPGTRLTVL.

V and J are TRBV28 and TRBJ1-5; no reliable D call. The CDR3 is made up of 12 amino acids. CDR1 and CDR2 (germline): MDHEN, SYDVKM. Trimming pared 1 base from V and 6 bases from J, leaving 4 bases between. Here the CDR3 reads CASSLFPQPQHF. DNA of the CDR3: TGTGCCAGCAGTTTATTTCCTCAGCCCCAGCATTTT.

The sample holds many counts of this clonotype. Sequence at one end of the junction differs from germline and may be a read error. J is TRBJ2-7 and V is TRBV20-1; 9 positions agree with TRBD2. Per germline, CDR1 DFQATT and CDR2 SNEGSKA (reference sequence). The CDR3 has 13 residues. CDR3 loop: CSARVPRLVAGEF. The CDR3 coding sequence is TGCAGTGCTAGAGTGCCCCGGTTGGTAGCGGGAGAGTTC.

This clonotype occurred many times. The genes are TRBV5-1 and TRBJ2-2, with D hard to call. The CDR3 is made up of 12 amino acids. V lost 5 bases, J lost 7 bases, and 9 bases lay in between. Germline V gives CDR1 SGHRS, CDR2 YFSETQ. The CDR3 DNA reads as TGCGCCAGCAGTCCCGACGGCGGGGAGCTGTTTTTT. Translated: CASSPDGGELFF.

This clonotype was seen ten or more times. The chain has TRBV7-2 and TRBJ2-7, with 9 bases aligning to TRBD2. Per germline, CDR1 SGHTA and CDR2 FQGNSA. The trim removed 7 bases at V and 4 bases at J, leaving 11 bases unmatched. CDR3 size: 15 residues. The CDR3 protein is CASTVNSGSQYEQYF. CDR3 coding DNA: TGTGCCAGCACCGTTAATAGCGGGAGTCAGTACGAGCAGTACTTC.

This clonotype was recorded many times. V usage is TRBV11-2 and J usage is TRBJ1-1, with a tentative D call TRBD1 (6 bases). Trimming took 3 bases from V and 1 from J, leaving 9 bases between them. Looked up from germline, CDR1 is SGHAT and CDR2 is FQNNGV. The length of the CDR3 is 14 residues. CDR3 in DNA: TGTGCCAGCAGCTTCGACAGGCAGAACACTGAAGCTTTCTTT. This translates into CASSFDRQNTEAFF. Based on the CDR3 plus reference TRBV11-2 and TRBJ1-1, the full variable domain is EAGVAQSPRYKIIEKRQSVAFWCNPISGHATLYWYQQILGQGPKLLIQFQNNGVVDDSQLPKDRFSAERLKGVDSTLKIQPAKLEDSAVYLCASSFDRQNTEAFFGQGTRLTVV.

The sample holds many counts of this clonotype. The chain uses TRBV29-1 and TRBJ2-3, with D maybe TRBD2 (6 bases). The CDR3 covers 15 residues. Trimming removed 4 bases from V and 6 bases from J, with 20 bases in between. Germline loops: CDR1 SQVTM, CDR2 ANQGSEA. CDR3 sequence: CSVALGSGDGDTQYF. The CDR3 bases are TGCAGCGTTGCTCTGGGTTCGGGAGATGGGGATACGCAGTATTTT.

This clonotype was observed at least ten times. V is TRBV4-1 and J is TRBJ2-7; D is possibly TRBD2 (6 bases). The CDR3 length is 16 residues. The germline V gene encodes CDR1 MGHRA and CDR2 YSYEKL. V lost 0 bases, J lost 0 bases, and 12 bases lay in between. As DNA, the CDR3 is TGCGCCAGCAGCCAAGATCCCAGCGGGTACTCCTACGAGCAGTACTTC. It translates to CASSQDPSGYSYEQYF.

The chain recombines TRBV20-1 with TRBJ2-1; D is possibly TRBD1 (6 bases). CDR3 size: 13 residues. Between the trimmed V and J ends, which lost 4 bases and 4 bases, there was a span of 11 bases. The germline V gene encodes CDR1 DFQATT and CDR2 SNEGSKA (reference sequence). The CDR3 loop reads CSATDRSYNEQFF. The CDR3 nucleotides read TGCAGTGCTACGGACAGATCGTACAATGAGCAGTTCTTC.

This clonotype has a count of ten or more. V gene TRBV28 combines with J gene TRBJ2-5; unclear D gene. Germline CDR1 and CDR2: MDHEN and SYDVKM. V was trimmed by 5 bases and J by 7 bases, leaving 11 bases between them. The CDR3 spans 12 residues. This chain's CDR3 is CASSPNLGTQYF. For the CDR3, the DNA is TGTGCCAGCAGTCCCAATCTCGGGACCCAGTACTTC.

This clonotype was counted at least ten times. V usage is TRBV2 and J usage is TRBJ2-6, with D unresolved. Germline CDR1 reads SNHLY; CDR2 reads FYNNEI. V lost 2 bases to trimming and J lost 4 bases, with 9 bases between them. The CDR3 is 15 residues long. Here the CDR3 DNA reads TGTGCCAGCAGTGAAAGCCTGATAGGGGCCAACGTCCTGACTTTC. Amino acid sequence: CASSESLIGANVLTF.

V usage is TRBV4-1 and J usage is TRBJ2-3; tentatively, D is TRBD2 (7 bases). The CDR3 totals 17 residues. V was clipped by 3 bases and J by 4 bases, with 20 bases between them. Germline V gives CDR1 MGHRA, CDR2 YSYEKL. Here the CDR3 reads CASSHPLRGRGADTQYF. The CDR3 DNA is TGCGCCAGCAGCCATCCCCTTAGGGGGAGGGGGGCAGATACGCAGTATTTT.

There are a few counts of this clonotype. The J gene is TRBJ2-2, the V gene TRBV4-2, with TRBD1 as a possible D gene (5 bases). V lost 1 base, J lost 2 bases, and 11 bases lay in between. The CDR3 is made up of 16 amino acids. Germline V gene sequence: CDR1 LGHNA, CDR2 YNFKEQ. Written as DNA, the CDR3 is TGTGCCAGCAGCCAAGCCTCGGACACCAACACCGGGGAGCTGTTTTTT. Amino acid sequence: CASSQASDTNTGELFF.

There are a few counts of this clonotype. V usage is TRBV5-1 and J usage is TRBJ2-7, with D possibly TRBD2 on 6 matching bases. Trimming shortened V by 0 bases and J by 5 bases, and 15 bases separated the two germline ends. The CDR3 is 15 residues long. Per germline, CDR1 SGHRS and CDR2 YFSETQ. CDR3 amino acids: CASSLAGVRSHEQYF. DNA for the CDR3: TGCGCCAGCAGCTTGGCGGGAGTAAGGTCCCACGAGCAGTACTTC.

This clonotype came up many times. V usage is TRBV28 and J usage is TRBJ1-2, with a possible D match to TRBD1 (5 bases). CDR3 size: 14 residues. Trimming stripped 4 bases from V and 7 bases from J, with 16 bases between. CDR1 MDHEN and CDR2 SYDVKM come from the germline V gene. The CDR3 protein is CASSSAFQGSGYTF. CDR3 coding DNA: TGTGCCAGCAGTTCCGCCTTTCAGGGATCTGGCTACACCTTC.

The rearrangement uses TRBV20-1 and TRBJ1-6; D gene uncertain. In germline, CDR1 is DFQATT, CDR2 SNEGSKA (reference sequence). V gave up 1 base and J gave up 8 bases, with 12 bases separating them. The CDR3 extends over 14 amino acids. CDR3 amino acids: CSARASLRDSPLHF. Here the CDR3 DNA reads TGCAGTGCTAGAGCCTCCTTGAGGGATTCACCCCTCCACTTT.

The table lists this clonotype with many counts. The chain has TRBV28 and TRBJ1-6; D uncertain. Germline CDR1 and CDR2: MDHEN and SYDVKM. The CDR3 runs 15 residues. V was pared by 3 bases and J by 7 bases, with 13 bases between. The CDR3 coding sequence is TGTGCCAGCAGTTTTTCGGCGGGGAGGAATTCACCCCTCCACTTT. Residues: CASSFSAGRNSPLHF.

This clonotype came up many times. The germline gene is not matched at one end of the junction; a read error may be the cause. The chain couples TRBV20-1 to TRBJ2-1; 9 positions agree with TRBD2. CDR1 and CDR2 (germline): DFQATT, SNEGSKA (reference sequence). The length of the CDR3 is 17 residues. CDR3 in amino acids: CSARGWTSESSYNEQFF. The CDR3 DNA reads TGCAGTGCCAGAGGGTGGACTAGCGAGAGCTCCTACAATGAGCAGTTCTTC.

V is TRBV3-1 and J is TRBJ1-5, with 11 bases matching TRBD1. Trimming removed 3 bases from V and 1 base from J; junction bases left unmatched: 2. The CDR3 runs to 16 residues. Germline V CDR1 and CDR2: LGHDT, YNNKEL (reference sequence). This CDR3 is CASSQGTGGSNQPQHF. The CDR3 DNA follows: TGTGCCAGCAGCCAGGGGACAGGGGGGAGCAATCAGCCCCAGCATTTT.

The CDR3 nucleotides read TGTGCCAGCAGTTACTCCGACAGCCGTCTTGAAAAACTGTTTTTT. This sequence encodes CASSYSDSRLEKLFF. This rearrangement joins TRBV6-1 to TRBJ1-4; perhaps TRBD1 as D (5 bases). This CDR3 contains 15 residues. Trimming removed 5 bases at V and 7 bases at J, with 17 bases between. In germline, CDR1 is MNHNS, CDR2 SASEGT.

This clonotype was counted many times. In DNA, the CDR3 is TGCAGTGCTAGTTTCTATGGCTACACCTTC. It translates to CSASFYGYTF. The chain couples TRBV20-1 to TRBJ1-2, with D unclear. Germline V lookup: CDR1 DFQATT, CDR2 SNEGSKA (reference sequence). The CDR3 length is 10 residues. Trimming left V 3 bases short and J 4 bases short, with 3 bases between.

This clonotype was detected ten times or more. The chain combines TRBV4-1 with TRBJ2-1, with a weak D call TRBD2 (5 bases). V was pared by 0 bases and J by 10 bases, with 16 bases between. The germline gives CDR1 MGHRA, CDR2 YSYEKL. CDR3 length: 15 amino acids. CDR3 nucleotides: TGCGCCAGCAGCCAAGATAAGCGGAACAATGGGGAGCAGTTCTTC. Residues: CASSQDKRNNGEQFF.